The entry below gives a single TCR beta chain sequence along with its context. The antigen is undetermined. The data belong to a study of CD8+ T cells in alopecia areata. Study-wide findings and caveats: Higher clonality and more expanded CD8+ clones appeared in lesional than normal scalp. It was less clear whether patients shared TCRs than it was in mice, possibly because of HLA. When scalp samples are sequenced, resident alphabeta T cells of normal skin are also captured.

It was from alopecia areata patients that lesional scalp punch biopsies and peripheral blood were collected. Extraction and reverse transcription of RNA yielded cDNA as the sequencing template. Clones were read by immunoSEQ multiplex PCR, and TCRdb kept only the in-frame ones, dropping some. The top ten hold roughly 4.3% of the sample, which has roughly 130,000 clones, roughly 58% seen once. V lost 2 bases and J 5 bases, leaving 25 bases between the germline ends. Germline-derived CDR1 and CDR2 are MNHGY and SAAAGT. The CDR3 consists of 18 residues. This sample comprised CD4+ T cells sorted from blood, obtained at week 0. This TCR derives from a human donor with alopecia areata. This rearrangement joins TRBV6-8 to TRBJ2-7, with a weak D call TRBD2 (6 bases). CDR3 nucleotide sequence: TGTGCCAGCAGTTACCGATTTGCGATCCGGGGGAACTGTAACGAGCAGTACTTC. As protein: CASSYRFAIRGNCNEQYF.